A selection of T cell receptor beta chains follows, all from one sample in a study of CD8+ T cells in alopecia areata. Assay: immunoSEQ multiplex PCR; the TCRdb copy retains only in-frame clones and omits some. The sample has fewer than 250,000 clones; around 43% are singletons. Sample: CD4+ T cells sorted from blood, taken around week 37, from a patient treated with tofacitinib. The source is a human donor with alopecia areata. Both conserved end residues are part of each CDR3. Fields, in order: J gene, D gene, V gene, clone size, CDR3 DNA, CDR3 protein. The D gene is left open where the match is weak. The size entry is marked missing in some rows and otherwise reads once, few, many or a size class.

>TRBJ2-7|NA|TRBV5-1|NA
TGCGCCAGCAGCTTGGTAGCGGAACTCTCCTACGAGCAGTACTTC
CASSLVAELSYEQYF
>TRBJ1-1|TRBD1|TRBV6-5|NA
TGTGCCAGCAGTCACCGGGACAGGAACACTGAAGCTTTCTTT
CASSHRDRNTEAFF
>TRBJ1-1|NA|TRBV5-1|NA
TGCGCCAGCAGCTTGGAGGTCGGAAAGACTGAAGCTTTCTTT
CASSLEVGKTEAFF
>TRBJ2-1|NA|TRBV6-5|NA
TGTGCCAGCAGTTACTCGGGGGGAGCGGACAATGAGCAGTTCTTC
CASSYSGGADNEQFF
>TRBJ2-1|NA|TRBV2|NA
TGTGCCAGCAGGGAACAGGGAAATGAGCAGTTCTTC
CASREQGNEQFF
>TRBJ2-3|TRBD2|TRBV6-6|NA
TGTGCCAGCAGTTACGCGGGAGGGCCCTCAGATACGCAGTATTTT
CASSYAGGPSDTQYF
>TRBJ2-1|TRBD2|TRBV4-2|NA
TGTGCCAGCAGCCAAACCGGGACTAGCGCTGAGCAGTTCTTC
CASSQTGTSAEQFF
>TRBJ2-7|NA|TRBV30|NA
TGTGCCTGGAGTGCCCAATACGAGCAGTACTTC
CAWSAQYEQYF
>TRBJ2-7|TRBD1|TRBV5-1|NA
TGCGCCAGCAGCAGGGCCTTAGGACAGGGGATCTACGAGCAGTACTTC
CASSRALGQGIYEQYF
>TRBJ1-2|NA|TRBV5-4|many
TGTGCCAGCAGCCGCCGGACGGCTCAGCATGGCTACACCTTC
CASSRRTAQHGYTF
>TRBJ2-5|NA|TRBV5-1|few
TGCGCCAGCAGCTCGCCGGGGGCCGGGGAGACCCAGTACTTC
CASSSPGAGETQYF
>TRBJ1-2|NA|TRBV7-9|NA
TGTGCCAGCAGCTCCAATGTCTATGGCTACACCTTC
CASSSNVYGYTF
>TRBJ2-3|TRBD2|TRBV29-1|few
TGCAGCGTTACGGGACTAGCGGGAGGCAATACGCAGTATTTT
CSVTGLAGGNTQYF
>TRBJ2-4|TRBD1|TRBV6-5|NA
TGTGCCAGCAGTCGACAGGGAATGGGGAACATTCAGTACTTC
CASSRQGMGNIQYF
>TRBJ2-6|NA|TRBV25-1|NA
TGTGCCAGCAGTTCTGCCTCTGGGGCCAACGTCCTGACTTTC
CASSSASGANVLTF
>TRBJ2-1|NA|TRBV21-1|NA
TGTGCCAGCACCGGGACTGGGGGAGGTGGGCCTTACAATGAGCAGTTCTTC
CASTGTGGGGPYNEQFF
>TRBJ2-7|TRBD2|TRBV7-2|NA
TGTGCCAGCAGCCCACCCCGGGGGGAAGCGTCGACCTACGAGCAGTACTTC
CASSPPRGEASTYEQYF
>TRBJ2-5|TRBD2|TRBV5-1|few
TGCGCCAGCAGCTTGGAGCGGGAGGGGGAGACCCAGTACTTC
CASSLEREGETQYF
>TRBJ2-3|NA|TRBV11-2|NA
TGTGCCAGCAGCTTACGTTTGGCCGGCACAGATACGCAGTATTTT
CASSLRLAGTDTQYF
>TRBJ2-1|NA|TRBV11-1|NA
TGTGCCAGCAGCTCCAAGTCTAGCAGTCAGTTCTTC
CASSSKSSSQFF
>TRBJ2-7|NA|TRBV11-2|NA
TGTGCCAGCAGCCCAAGGAGCGGCGGCAGGGGGGCTTACGAGCAGTACTTC
CASSPRSGGRGAYEQYF
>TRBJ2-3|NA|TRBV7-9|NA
TGTGCCAGCAGCCTAAGACCAGTGACAGATACGCAGTATTTT
CASSLRPVTDTQYF
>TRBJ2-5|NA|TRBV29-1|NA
TGCAGCGTTACAGCTAAAGAGACCCAGTACTTC
CSVTAKETQYF
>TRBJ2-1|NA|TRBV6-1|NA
TGTGCCAGCAGGTCGAGTAGCGCCCGTCAGCAGTTCTTC
CASRSSSARQQFF
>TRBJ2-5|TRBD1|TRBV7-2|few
TGTGCCAGCAGCTTAGCGGGACAGGTTTTCTACTTC
CASSLAGQVFYF
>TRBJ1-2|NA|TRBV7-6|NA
TGTGCCAGCAGCTTAGCTATGACTCCTAACTATGGCTACACCTTC
CASSLAMTPNYGYTF
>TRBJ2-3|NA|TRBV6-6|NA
TGTGCCAGCAGTTACCCGCCGGCGGGAGATACGCAGTATTTT
CASSYPPAGDTQYF
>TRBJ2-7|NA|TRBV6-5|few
TGTGCCAGCCGTACGGGATACGCCTACGAGCAGTACTTC
CASRTGYAYEQYF
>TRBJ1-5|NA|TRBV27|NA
TGTGCCAGCAGTCGCCGCGGTCTGCCCCAGCATTTT
CASSRRGLPQHF
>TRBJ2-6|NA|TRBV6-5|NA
TGTGCCAGCAGTTACGGCACCAGCTCTGGGGCCAACGTCCTGACTTTC
CASSYGTSSGANVLTF
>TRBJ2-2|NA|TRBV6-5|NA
TGTGCCAGCAGTCACCGCCTAGGGACCGGGGAGCTGTTTTTT
CASSHRLGTGELFF
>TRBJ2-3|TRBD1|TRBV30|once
TGTGCCTGGAGTGGACAGGGCGCAGATACGCAGTATTTT
CAWSGQGADTQYF